This T cell receptor (beta chain) was profiled in a study of blood T cell repertoires in COVID-19. Study overall: T cells, B-cell-depleted T cells, or PBMCs provided the cDNA or gDNA that served as material.

Sequencing used immunoSEQ multiplex PCR; TCRdb keeps in-frame clones, though not all of them. The sample includes more than 250,000 clones, around nine tenths of them seen just once. This receptor was obtained from a man aged 45-65 years with active or convalescent COVID-19. Sequencing input: peripheral blood.

The CDR3 sequence is CASSLGIQETQYF. The CDR3 DNA reads as TGTGCCAGCAGCTTGGGCATACAAGAGACCCAGTACTTC. V usage is TRBV11-2 and J usage is TRBJ2-5; D is ambiguous. Looked up from germline, CDR1 is SGHAT and CDR2 is FQNNGV. V shed 3 bases and J shed 2 bases, with 7 bases lying between them. The length of the CDR3 is 13 residues.